These 30 T cell receptor beta chains came from one sample sequenced in a study of OX40 agonist ivuxolimab in advanced cancers. The table came from immunoSEQ multiplex PCR; TCRdb's copy has only in-frame clones and leaves some out. This table has nearly 110,000 clones, over 75% appearing once. The material sequenced was CD4+ or CD8+ T cells sorted from blood, taken in a trial of the OX40 agonist ivuxolimab. The receptors were gathered from an adult with an advanced solid tumor such as melanoma, head and neck, liver or kidney cancer.

The V gene is TRBV11-2, the J gene TRBJ2-7; D is perhaps TRBD1 (6 bases). Germline V gene sequence: CDR1 SGHAT, CDR2 FQNNGV. This CDR3 has 18 amino acids. Trimming removed 4 bases from V and 6 bases from J, with 28 bases in between. The CDR3 spells CASSSNVRPGQMRSEQYF. Here the CDR3 DNA reads TGTGCCAGCAGCTCGAACGTCCGCCCGGGACAAATGAGGAGCGAGCAGTACTTC. Drawing the rest from reference TRBV11-2 and TRBJ2-7, the complete variable domain is EAGVAQSPRYKIIEKRQSVAFWCNPISGHATLYWYQQILGQGPKLLIQFQNNGVVDDSQLPKDRFSAERLKGVDSTLKIQPAKLEDSAVYLCASSSNVRPGQMRSEQYFGPGTRLTVT.

The table lists this clone with a count of one. The CDR3: CASSVSQETQYF. CDR3 nucleotide sequence: TGTGCCAGCAGCGTTTCCCAAGAGACCCAGTACTTC. The chain is built from TRBV9 and TRBJ2-5; no clear D gene. This CDR3 contains 12 residues. Germline assignment: CDR1 SGDLS and CDR2 YYNGEE. Trimming pared 2 bases from V and 1 base from J, leaving 3 bases between.

The chain uses TRBV7-2 and TRBJ2-1; 9 nucleotides align to TRBD1. The CDR3 is made up of 14 amino acids. Losses at the gene ends were 2 bases for V and 7 bases for J; bases not matched to a gene: 3. Looked up from germline, CDR1 is SGHTA and CDR2 is FQGNSA. The CDR3 sequence: CASSLNRGRNEQFF. CDR3 DNA: TGTGCCAGCAGCTTAAACAGGGGGCGGAATGAGCAGTTCTTC.

The chain combines TRBV6-1 with TRBJ1-6, with a possible D match to TRBD1 (6 bases). V gave up 2 bases and J gave up 8 bases, with 16 bases separating them. The CDR3 runs 16 residues. Germline CDR1 is MNHNS and CDR2 is SASEGT. CDR3 sequence reads: CASSEIGGTRDSPLHF. CDR3 nucleotides: TGTGCCAGCAGTGAAATAGGGGGGACAAGGGATTCACCCCTCCACTTT.

This chain joins TRBV14 and TRBJ1-1; D is unresolved. V lost 0 bases and J lost 11, with 13 bases in between. Per the germline V gene, CDR1 is SGHDN and CDR2 is FVKESK. CDR3 length: 13 residues. The chain's CDR3 is CASSQEVALRAFF. CDR3 coding DNA: TGTGCCAGCAGCCAAGAGGTCGCATTGCGGGCTTTCTTT.

In this sample, this clone turned up a few times. This sequence joins TRBV5-1 and TRBJ2-5; maybe TRBD2 (5 bases). The CDR3 is 15 residues long. V shed 0 bases and J shed 2 bases, with 11 bases lying between them. Germline V gives CDR1 SGHRS, CDR2 YFSETQ. This CDR3 reads CASSLGPAAQETQYF. CDR3 DNA sequence: TGCGCCAGCAGCTTGGGTCCAGCGGCTCAAGAGACCCAGTACTTC.

This chain connects TRBV28 to TRBJ1-5; D gene unclear. With 4 bases removed from V and 7 bases from J, the gap between germline ends came to 8 bases. The CDR3 totals 12 residues. The V gene's germline CDR1 is MDHEN and CDR2 SYDVKM. This CDR3 is CASSSTDQPQHF. The CDR3 bases are TGTGCCAGCAGTTCGACTGACCAGCCCCAGCATTTT. The full variable domain, in which reference TRBV28 and TRBJ1-5 provide the parts outside the CDR3, is DVKVTQSSRYLVKRTGEKVFLECVQDMDHENMFWYRQDPGLGLRLIYFSYDVKMKEKGDIPEGYSVSREKKERFSLILESASTNQTSMYLCASSSTDQPQHFGDGTRLSIL.

This clone was picked up one time. The V call is TRBV6-5, the J call TRBJ1-2; no clear D gene. The CDR3 has 12 amino acids. From germline, CDR1 is MNHEY and CDR2 SVGAGI. Trimming left V 2 bases short and J 8 bases short, with 9 bases between. The CDR3 reads CASSYVGWGYTF. CDR3 bases: TGTGCCAGCAGTTACGTGGGATGGGGCTACACCTTC.

The rearrangement joins TRBV21-1 to TRBJ2-1; TRBD1, the table's D call, lacks a check against the DNA. TRBV21-1 is tagged as a pseudogene. The CDR3 totals 14 residues. In nucleotides, the CDR3 is TGTGCCAGCAGGGACGACAGGTCCTACAATGAGCAGTTCTTC. This translates into CASRDDRSYNEQFF.

CDR3 nucleotides: TGTGCCAGCAGCGTATTGGGGCAGGGACACGAGCAGTACTTC. It is translated as CASSVLGQGHEQYF. The V gene is TRBV9, the J gene TRBJ2-7; D is possibly TRBD1 or TRBD2 (5 bases each). Germline CDR1 SGDLS, CDR2 YYNGEE. V was trimmed by 1 base and J by 5 bases, leaving 13 bases between them. The CDR3 has 14 amino acids.

V usage is TRBV5-8 and J usage is TRBJ1-5, with a possible D match to TRBD1 (6 bases). Germline lookup yields CDR1 SGHTS and CDR2 YDEGEE. V gave up 4 bases and J gave up 7 bases, with 12 bases separating them. The CDR3 spans 13 residues. This CDR3 reads CASSGRGYQPQHF. CDR3 in DNA: TGTGCCAGCAGCGGCAGGGGCTACCAGCCCCAGCATTTT.

The CDR3 region is CASSLGMGVANRGYTF. CDR3 sequence (DNA): TGCGCCAGCAGCTTGGGGATGGGGGTGGCAAATCGTGGCTACACCTTC. The chain joins TRBV5-1 to TRBJ1-2, with D possibly being TRBD1 (5 bases). The ends were cut back, 0 bases at V and 7 bases at J, with 19 bases in the middle. The germline gives CDR1 SGHRS, CDR2 YFSETQ. The CDR3 extends over 16 amino acids.

This chain links TRBV30 with TRBJ2-3; 7 bases match TRBD1. The CDR3 contains 14 residues. The ends lost 2 bases at V and 1 base at J; junction bases unmatched: 3. Looked up from germline, CDR1 is GTSNPN and CDR2 is SVGIG (reference sequence). CDR3: CAWSRGGGTDTQYF. DNA of the CDR3: TGTGCCTGGAGTCGAGGGGGCGGCACAGATACGCAGTATTTT.

This rearrangement joins TRBV7-9 to TRBJ2-3; D unresolved. CDR3 length equals 15 residues. The ends were cut back, 5 bases at V and 0 bases at J, with 12 bases in the middle. Looked up from germline, CDR1 is SEHNR and CDR2 is FQNEAQ (reference sequence). The DNA of the CDR3 is TGTGCCAGCAGCCCCCGGACGACGAGCACAGATACGCAGTATTTT. It is translated as CASSPRTTSTDTQYF.

This clone was counted a few times. This chain connects TRBV14 to TRBJ2-7, with a weak D call TRBD2 (5 bases). The CDR3 extends over 14 amino acids. V was trimmed by 4 bases and J by 3 bases, leaving 13 bases between them. In germline, CDR1 is SGHDN, CDR2 FVKESK. CDR3 nucleotide sequence: TGTGCCAGCAGCCTCTGGACGGGGAACTACGAGCAGTACTTC. This gives the protein CASSLWTGNYEQYF.

This clone is a singleton in its sample. The V gene is TRBV5-4, the J gene TRBJ2-1, with 11 bases lining up with TRBD2. The ends lost 3 bases at V and 7 bases at J; junction bases unmatched: 9. The CDR3 has 16 residues. Germline V CDR1 and CDR2: SGHNT, YYREEE (reference sequence). DNA of the CDR3: TGTGCCAGCAGCTACCGACTAGCGGGGTCTCGGAATGAGCAGTTCTTC. The encoded protein is CASSYRLAGSRNEQFF.

The chain is built from TRBV11-2 and TRBJ2-2, with 9 bases identical to TRBD1. With 6 bases clipped from V and 7 bases from J, the junction kept 9 bases outside the gene matches. Germline V lookup: CDR1 SGHAT, CDR2 FQNNGV. The CDR3 is made up of 15 amino acids. CDR3: CASRNGQGRIGELFF. The CDR3 DNA reads TGTGCCAGCAGAAACGGACAGGGGAGAATCGGGGAGCTGTTTTTT.

The chain employs TRBV27 and TRBJ1-2; 7 nucleotides align to TRBD1. The CDR3 totals 13 residues. The ends lost 4 bases at V and 6 bases at J; junction bases unmatched: 5. Germline CDR1 is MNHEY and CDR2 is SMNVEV (reference sequence). The CDR3 region is CASSSRTGNGYTF. As DNA, the CDR3 is TGTGCCAGCAGTTCGAGGACAGGTAATGGCTACACCTTC.

The chain couples TRBV28 to TRBJ1-2; D not resolved. Germline loops: CDR1 MDHEN, CDR2 SYDVKM. V shed 5 bases and J shed 4 bases, with 14 bases lying between them. The CDR3 runs to 14 residues. CDR3 residues: CASSNRETGYGYTF. The CDR3 nucleotides read TGTGCCAGCAGTAACCGGGAGACTGGCTATGGCTACACCTTC.

The chain has TRBV7-3 and TRBJ1-1; TRBD1 is a possible D gene (5 bases). V lost 3 bases to trimming and J lost 3 bases, with 11 bases between them. Germline V CDR1 and CDR2: SGHTA, FQGTGA. The CDR3 loop spans 14 amino acids. CDR3 coding DNA: TGTGCCAGCAGCTTTCAGGGTAGGGACACTGAAGCTTTCTTT. This encodes CASSFQGRDTEAFF.

This clone was recorded only once. This CDR3 is also generated by other DNA sequences in the sample. This CDR3 is CASSSTSGEGETQYF. CDR3 bases: TGCGCCAGCAGCTCGACTAGCGGGGAGGGGGAGACCCAGTACTTC. V usage is TRBV5-1 and J usage is TRBJ2-5; 11 nucleotides match TRBD2. Trimming at V came to 3 bases and at J to 5 bases, leaving 6 bases not matched to a gene. The length of the CDR3 is 15 residues. Germline V gene lookup returns CDR1 SGHRS and CDR2 YFSETQ.

The chain uses TRBV7-9 and TRBJ2-7, with D tentatively TRBD2 (5 bases). V was shortened by 2 bases and J by 2 bases, with 10 bases between the two germline ends. Germline CDR1 and CDR2: SEHNR and FQNEAQ (reference sequence). The CDR3 contains 14 residues. CDR3 residues: CASSLTGSAYEQYF. The CDR3 nucleotides are TGTGCCAGCAGCTTAACGGGGTCCGCCTACGAGCAGTACTTC.

This clone occurred a few times. The chain recombines TRBV19 with TRBJ1-5, with D uncertain. With 6 bases removed from V and 2 bases from J, the gap between germline ends came to 11 bases. The CDR3 spans 14 residues. Per the germline V gene, CDR1 is LNHDA and CDR2 is SQIVND (reference sequence). The CDR3 nucleotides are TGTGCCAGTAGAGGGCTGGCGGGCAATCAGCCCCAGCATTTT. This codes for CASRGLAGNQPQHF.

The chain uses TRBV9 and TRBJ2-5, with no clear D. The V end lost 1 base, the J end lost 4 bases, and 8 bases lay between the germline ends. Germline CDR1 reads SGDLS; CDR2 reads YYNGEE. This CDR3 comprises 13 residues. The CDR3 sequence: CASSVSFGETQYF. The DNA of the CDR3 is TGTGCCAGCAGCGTATCCTTTGGAGAGACCCAGTACTTC.

The V and J genes are TRBV30 and TRBJ2-2, with D possibly matching TRBD1 (5 bases). The CDR3 consists of 17 residues. V lost 4 bases and J lost 2, with 20 bases in between. The germline V gene encodes CDR1 GTSNPN and CDR2 SVGIG (reference sequence). In DNA, the CDR3 is TGTGCCTGGATATGGGCAGGGAACTTAATAAACACCGGGGAGCTGTTTTTT. Its protein product is CAWIWAGNLINTGELFF.

This chain links TRBV10-3 with TRBJ2-3; 7 bases agree with TRBD1. The germline gives CDR1 ENHRY, CDR2 SYGVKD. This CDR3 spans 17 amino acids. Trimming at V came to 0 bases and at J to 5 bases, leaving 11 bases not matched to a gene. The CDR3 reads CAISESRQGVPKDTQYF. As DNA, the CDR3 is TGTGCCATCAGTGAGTCTCGGCAGGGGGTCCCCAAAGATACGCAGTATTTT.

This chain links TRBV7-2 with TRBJ2-2, with 8 bases lining up with TRBD2. The germline gives CDR1 SGHTA, CDR2 FQGNSA. The CDR3 spans 14 residues. V was clipped by 6 bases and J by 14 bases; unmatched bases: 14. The CDR3, as DNA: TGTGCCAGCAGTCCCCGGGGGGGCCAGTTAGGTCTGTTTTTT. It yields the protein CASSPRGGQLGLFF.

CDR3 bases: TGCGCCAGCAGCCAAACGCTTGGACTAGCGGGCTCCTACGAGCAGTACTTC. Encoded protein: CASSQTLGLAGSYEQYF. The rearrangement joins TRBV4-3 to TRBJ2-7; the match to TRBD2 covers 11 bases. J gave up 0 bases and V 2 bases, and 6 bases lay outside the gene matches. The CDR3 runs 17 residues. Germline V gives CDR1 LGHNA, CDR2 YSLEER.

The V gene is TRBV5-8, the J gene TRBJ2-2, with unresolved D. This CDR3 region has 14 residues. Germline CDR1 reads SGHTS; CDR2 reads YDEGEE. V lost 0 bases and J lost 2, with 5 bases in between. The CDR3 DNA sequence: TGTGCCAGCAGCTTGGGTAGAAACACCGGGGAGCTGTTTTTT. As protein: CASSLGRNTGELFF.

J is TRBJ2-3 and V is TRBV18; D not certain. Germline CDR1 KGHSH, CDR2 LQKENI. The CDR3 length is 13 residues. V lost 5 bases to trimming and J lost 4 bases, with 10 bases between them. CDR3 nucleotides: TGTGCCAGCTCATCTGGGGTAGCAGATACGCAGTATTTT. This sequence encodes CASSSGVADTQYF.